These T cell receptor beta chains were read from a single sample in a study of immune heterogeneity within non-small cell lung tumors. TCRdb analysed the multiplex PCR reads with MiXCR anew, one entry per CDR3 protein. The data contain about 3,300 distinct CDR3 sequences, 27% of them seen just once; the ten biggest clones take up around 9.3%. The sequenced material came from lung tumor tissue. These receptor sequences come from a man in his sixties with non-small cell lung cancer. The CDR3 runs from the conserved cysteine through the conserved F or W. The D gene is left open where the match is weak. Where a row states a size, it is once, few, many or the class of an expanded clone; other rows omit it.

J gene | V gene | clone size | CDR3 length | D gene | CDR3 protein | CDR3 DNA
TRBJ2-1 | TRBV24-1 | few | 12 | - | CATSESDNEQFF | TGTGCCACCAGTGAAAGCGACAATGAGCAGTTCTTC
TRBJ2-5 | TRBV12-3/TRBV12-4 | medium-sized | 15 | TRBD1 | CASRPGQGTWETQYF | TGTGCCAGCAGACCTGGACAGGGCACATGGGAGACCCAGTACTTC
TRBJ2-1 | TRBV20-1 | - | 14 | - | CSAERQSSYNEQFF | TGCAGTGCAGAAAGACAGAGCTCCTACAATGAGCAGTTCTTC
TRBJ2-7 | TRBV19 | medium-sized | 13 | - | CASSMADGDEQYF | TGTGCCAGTAGTATGGCTGATGGGGACGAGCAGTACTTC
TRBJ2-5 | TRBV20-1 | few | 16 | - | CSARGLWSRGQETQYF | TGCAGTGCTAGAGGGCTTTGGAGCAGAGGCCAAGAGACCCAGTACTTC
TRBJ1-2 | TRBV7-9 | medium-sized | 13 | - | CASSLGASYGYTF | TGTGCCAGCAGCTTAGGAGCAAGCTATGGCTACACCTTC
TRBJ2-1 | TRBV9 | - | 14 | - | CASSTLLGSNEQFF | TGTGCCAGCAGCACACTACTAGGGAGCAATGAGCAGTTCTTC
TRBJ1-5 | TRBV19 | large | 16 | - | CASSIVPGTVNQPQHF | TGTGCCAGTAGTATAGTCCCCGGGACGGTCAATCAGCCCCAGCATTTT
TRBJ1-3 | TRBV6-1 | few | 16 | - | CATFKRGVYSGNTIYF | TGTGCCACCTTTAAACGGGGCGTTTACTCTGGAAACACCATATATTTT
TRBJ1-6 | TRBV24-1 | medium-sized | 13 | - | CATSRSGNSPLHF | TGTGCCACCTCGAGAAGCGGGAATTCACCCCTCCACTTT
TRBJ2-1 | TRBV6-1 | - | 19 | TRBD2 | CASGTRASGRENSYNEQFF | TGTGCCAGTGGGACCCGTGCGAGCGGGAGGGAAAACTCCTACAATGAGCAGTTCTTC
TRBJ2-1 | TRBV27 | medium-sized | 17 | TRBD2 | CASSSPRTSGSLPEQFF | TGTGCCAGCAGTTCCCCCCGTACTAGCGGGAGTTTGCCTGAGCAGTTCTTC
TRBJ1-2 | TRBV4-1 | medium-sized | 15 | - | CASSRERAGFYGYTF | TGCGCCAGCAGCCGAGAAAGGGCAGGGTTCTATGGCTACACCTTC
TRBJ1-5 | TRBV27 | large | 16 | TRBD1 | CASSLMTGMGPWPQHF | TGTGCCAGCAGTCTAATGACAGGGATGGGGCCATGGCCCCAGCATTTT
TRBJ1-5 | TRBV28 | medium-sized | 14 | - | CASSLTDTNQPQHF | TGTGCCAGCAGCCTGACAGACACCAATCAGCCCCAGCATTTT
TRBJ2-7 | TRBV18 | few | 12 | TRBD2 | CASSPLRGGKYF | TGTGCCAGCTCACCACTTCGGGGAGGGAAGTACTTC
TRBJ2-1 | TRBV27 | few | 15 | TRBD1 | CASSFWTGPYNEQFF | TGTGCCAGCAGTTTTTGGACAGGGCCCTACAATGAGCAGTTCTTC
TRBJ2-5 | TRBV19 | large | 16 | - | CASSIEVGGDQETQYF | TGTGCCAGTAGTATAGAGGTTGGGGGCGACCAAGAGACCCAGTACTTC
TRBJ2-1 | TRBV6-1 | few | 12 | - | CASSLVVFEQFF | TGTGCCAGCAGTTTAGTGGTTTTTGAGCAGTTCTTC
TRBJ1-6 | TRBV20-1 | medium-sized | 13 | - | CSARQGPVSPLHF | TGCAGTGCTAGACAGGGACCCGTTTCACCCCTCCACTTT